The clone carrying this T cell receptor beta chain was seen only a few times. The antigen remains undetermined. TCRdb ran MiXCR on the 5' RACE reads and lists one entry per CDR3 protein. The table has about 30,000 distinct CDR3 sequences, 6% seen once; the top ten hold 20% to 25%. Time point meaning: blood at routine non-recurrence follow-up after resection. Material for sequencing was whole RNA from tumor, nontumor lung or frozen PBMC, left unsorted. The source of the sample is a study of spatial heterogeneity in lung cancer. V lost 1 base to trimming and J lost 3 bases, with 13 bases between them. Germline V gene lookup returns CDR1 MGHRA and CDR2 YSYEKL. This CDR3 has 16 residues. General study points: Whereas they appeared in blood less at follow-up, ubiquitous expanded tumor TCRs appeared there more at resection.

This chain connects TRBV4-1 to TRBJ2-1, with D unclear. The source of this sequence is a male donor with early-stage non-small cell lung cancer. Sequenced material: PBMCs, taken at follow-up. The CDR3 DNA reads TGCGCCAGCAGCCAAGTGGTTTTGGTTCGCTACAATGAGCAGTTCTTC. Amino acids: CASSQVVLVRYNEQFF.